The rows below give T cell receptor beta chains drawn from one sample of a study of blood T cell repertoires in COVID-19. Sequencing was performed with immunoSEQ multiplex PCR; in TCRdb, only in-frame clones are kept and a portion is missing. Here the sample spans a few hundred thousand clones, 82% being singletons. Sequenced: peripheral blood. These receptors originate from a woman between 18 and 29 years old with acute or convalescent COVID-19. Both conserved end residues are part of each CDR3. D genes are given only for firm matches. A row's size may be missing; if present it is once, few, many or a size class.

j_call: TRBJ2-5; clone_size: -; d_call: -; v_call: TRBV6-5; cdr3_aa: CASSSGWETQYF; cdr3_nt: TGTGCCAGCAGTAGCGGGTGGGAGACCCAGTACTTC
j_call: TRBJ2-5; clone_size: -; d_call: -; v_call: TRBV4-3; cdr3_aa: CASSQAWDTRQETQYF; cdr3_nt: TGCGCCAGCAGCCAAGCCTGGGACACGAGACAAGAGACCCAGTACTTC
j_call: TRBJ1-1; clone_size: few; d_call: -; v_call: TRBV7-2; cdr3_aa: CASSDRMGNTEAFF; cdr3_nt: TGTGCCAGCAGTGACAGGATGGGTAACACTGAAGCTTTCTTT
j_call: TRBJ1-1; clone_size: -; d_call: -; v_call: TRBV19; cdr3_aa: CASLRGGDPSPNTEAFF; cdr3_nt: TGTGCCAGTCTCAGAGGGGGGGACCCAAGTCCGAACACTGAAGCTTTCTTT
j_call: TRBJ2-7; clone_size: -; d_call: -; v_call: TRBV5-4; cdr3_aa: CASSLATGAYEQYF; cdr3_nt: TGTGCCAGCAGCTTGGCCACGGGGGCCTACGAGCAGTACTTC
j_call: TRBJ2-1; clone_size: once; d_call: -; v_call: TRBV5-6; cdr3_aa: CASSSGLNPNEQFF; cdr3_nt: TGTGCCAGCAGCTCTGGACTAAACCCTAATGAGCAGTTCTTC
j_call: TRBJ1-1; clone_size: -; d_call: TRBD1; v_call: TRBV5-8; cdr3_aa: CASGGRGQGEAFF; cdr3_nt: TGTGCCAGCGGAGGGAGAGGACAGGGTGAAGCTTTCTTT
j_call: TRBJ1-1; clone_size: few; d_call: -; v_call: TRBV6-5; cdr3_aa: CASSRQLNTEAFF; cdr3_nt: TGTGCCAGCAGTCGACAGCTAAACACTGAAGCTTTCTTT
j_call: TRBJ2-3; clone_size: -; d_call: TRBD1; v_call: TRBV5-1; cdr3_aa: CASRTGGSDTQYF; cdr3_nt: TGCGCCAGCAGGACAGGGGGATCAGATACGCAGTATTTT
j_call: TRBJ2-1; clone_size: -; d_call: TRBD2; v_call: TRBV5-6; cdr3_aa: CASRAAGGSYNEQFF; cdr3_nt: TGTGCCAGCAGGGCAGCGGGGGGCTCCTACAATGAGCAGTTCTTC
j_call: TRBJ2-5; clone_size: -; d_call: TRBD2; v_call: TRBV10-2; cdr3_aa: CASSEWGGRALQETQYF; cdr3_nt: TGCGCCAGCAGTGAATGGGGCGGGAGGGCACTTCAAGAGACCCAGTACTTC
j_call: TRBJ1-6; clone_size: -; d_call: -; v_call: TRBV5-1; cdr3_aa: CASSLVMGAEGNSPLHF; cdr3_nt: TGCGCCAGCAGCTTGGTCATGGGGGCCGAAGGGAATTCACCCCTCCACTTT
j_call: TRBJ2-3; clone_size: -; d_call: -; v_call: TRBV12-5; cdr3_aa: CASGKNTDTQYF; cdr3_nt: TGTGCTAGTGGCAAAAACACAGATACGCAGTATTTT
j_call: TRBJ1-5; clone_size: few; d_call: TRBD1; v_call: TRBV20-1; cdr3_aa: CSASSGTENQPQHF; cdr3_nt: TGCAGTGCTAGTTCCGGGACAGAGAATCAGCCCCAGCATTTT
j_call: TRBJ2-2; clone_size: -; d_call: -; v_call: TRBV7-2; cdr3_aa: CASSLISTGELFF; cdr3_nt: TGTGCCAGCAGCTTAATATCCACCGGGGAGCTGTTTTTT
j_call: TRBJ1-1; clone_size: -; d_call: -; v_call: TRBV18; cdr3_aa: CASSPPRGVNTEAFF; cdr3_nt: TGTGCCAGCTCACCACCGCGGGGGGTGAACACTGAAGCTTTCTTT
j_call: TRBJ1-2; clone_size: -; d_call: TRBD1; v_call: TRBV19; cdr3_aa: CASKRTGEDGYTF; cdr3_nt: TGTGCCAGTAAGAGGACAGGGGAGGATGGCTACACCTTC
j_call: TRBJ1-5; clone_size: -; d_call: -; v_call: TRBV12-3/TRBV12-4; cdr3_aa: CASSHTGNQPQHF; cdr3_nt: TGTGCCAGCAGTCATACGGGCAATCAGCCCCAGCATTTT
j_call: TRBJ1-5; clone_size: -; d_call: TRBD1; v_call: TRBV3-1/TRBV3-2; cdr3_aa: CASSQAPDRGRNQPQHF; cdr3_nt: TGTGCCAGCAGCCAAGCCCCGGACAGGGGGCGAAATCAGCCCCAGCATTTT
j_call: TRBJ1-5; clone_size: -; d_call: -; v_call: TRBV4-3; cdr3_aa: CASSQQVLNYGNQPQHF; cdr3_nt: TGCGCCAGCAGCCAACAAGTTTTAAACTACGGCAATCAGCCCCAGCATTTT
j_call: TRBJ1-1; clone_size: -; d_call: TRBD1; v_call: TRBV28; cdr3_aa: CASTNAGQGVAGAFF; cdr3_nt: TGTGCCAGCACTAACGCGGGACAGGGCGTCGCAGGGGCTTTCTTT
j_call: TRBJ2-7; clone_size: -; d_call: TRBD2; v_call: TRBV13; cdr3_aa: CASSTPAGGPREQYF; cdr3_nt: TGTGCCAGCAGCACCCCGGCGGGAGGGCCCCGAGAGCAGTACTTC
j_call: TRBJ2-7; clone_size: -; d_call: -; v_call: TRBV6-5; cdr3_aa: CASSSPSVGFEQYF; cdr3_nt: TGTGCCAGCAGTTCCCCTAGCGTTGGTTTCGAGCAGTACTTC
j_call: TRBJ1-2; clone_size: once; d_call: -; v_call: TRBV6-6; cdr3_aa: CASSSPPDGYTF; cdr3_nt: TGTGCCAGCAGTTCCCCGCCGGATGGCTACACCTTC
j_call: TRBJ2-2; clone_size: many; d_call: -; v_call: TRBV14; cdr3_aa: CASSLGSNTGELFF; cdr3_nt: TGTGCCAGCAGCCTGGGGAGCAACACCGGGGAGCTGTTTTTT
j_call: TRBJ1-5; clone_size: -; d_call: -; v_call: TRBV20-1; cdr3_aa: CSASLRSVTSWPQHF; cdr3_nt: TGCAGTGCTAGTCTCCGGAGCGTAACGAGCTGGCCCCAGCATTTT
j_call: TRBJ2-4; clone_size: -; d_call: -; v_call: TRBV7-2; cdr3_aa: CASSSTFQNIQYF; cdr3_nt: TGTGCCAGCAGCTCGACATTCCAAAACATTCAGTACTTC
j_call: TRBJ2-1; clone_size: -; d_call: TRBD2; v_call: TRBV7-9; cdr3_aa: CASSLEAGEQFF; cdr3_nt: TGTGCCAGCAGCTTAGAAGCGGGAGAGCAGTTCTTC
j_call: TRBJ2-7; clone_size: -; d_call: TRBD2; v_call: TRBV19; cdr3_aa: CASSIGDGLAGVGEQYF; cdr3_nt: TGTGCCAGTAGTATAGGGGACGGACTAGCGGGAGTTGGCGAGCAGTACTTC
j_call: TRBJ2-1; clone_size: once; d_call: TRBD1; v_call: TRBV30; cdr3_aa: CAWNNRGNEQFF; cdr3_nt: TGTGCCTGGAACAACAGGGGCAATGAGCAGTTCTTC
j_call: TRBJ2-1; clone_size: -; d_call: TRBD2; v_call: TRBV5-4; cdr3_aa: CASSLGGTSGSHEQFF; cdr3_nt: TGTGCCAGCAGCTTGGGGGGGACTAGCGGGAGTCACGAGCAGTTCTTC
j_call: TRBJ1-4; clone_size: -; d_call: TRBD1; v_call: TRBV5-1; cdr3_aa: CASSLMGQAYEKLFF; cdr3_nt: TGCGCCAGCAGCTTAATGGGACAGGCCTACGAAAAACTGTTTTTT
j_call: TRBJ2-3; clone_size: -; d_call: -; v_call: TRBV6-5; cdr3_aa: CASSTYTGTQYF; cdr3_nt: TGTGCCAGCAGTACCTATACGGGTACGCAGTATTTT
j_call: TRBJ2-1; clone_size: once; d_call: -; v_call: TRBV21-1; cdr3_aa: CASSSRGLRSRIYNEQFF; cdr3_nt: TGTGCCAGCAGCAGTAGGGGGCTCCGGAGCCGAATTTACAATGAGCAGTTCTTC
j_call: TRBJ1-5; clone_size: -; d_call: TRBD1; v_call: TRBV7-9; cdr3_aa: CASSTDRESNQPQHF; cdr3_nt: TGTGCCAGCAGTACCGACAGGGAAAGCAATCAGCCCCAGCATTTT
j_call: TRBJ1-5; clone_size: -; d_call: -; v_call: TRBV7-6; cdr3_aa: CASSLVPGEGQPQHF; cdr3_nt: TGTGCCAGCAGCTTAGTGCCAGGGGAGGGTCAGCCCCAGCATTTT
j_call: TRBJ1-4; clone_size: -; d_call: TRBD1; v_call: TRBV5-1; cdr3_aa: CASSLVPGTANEKLFF; cdr3_nt: TGCGCCAGCAGCTTGGTTCCCGGGACAGCTAATGAAAAACTGTTTTTT
j_call: TRBJ2-7; clone_size: -; d_call: -; v_call: TRBV28; cdr3_aa: CASSLVSSYEQYF; cdr3_nt: TGTGCCAGCAGTTTAGTGAGCTCCTACGAGCAGTACTTC
j_call: TRBJ1-2; clone_size: few; d_call: TRBD1; v_call: TRBV5-5; cdr3_aa: CASSTWRQGEGYTF; cdr3_nt: TGTGCCAGCAGCACCTGGAGACAGGGGGAAGGCTACACCTTC
j_call: TRBJ2-1; clone_size: -; d_call: TRBD2; v_call: TRBV19; cdr3_aa: CASSPRFLADNEQFF; cdr3_nt: TGTGCCAGTAGTCCCCGTTTTCTAGCGGACAATGAGCAGTTCTTC
j_call: TRBJ1-1; clone_size: -; d_call: -; v_call: TRBV2; cdr3_aa: CASSEIAGENTEAFF; cdr3_nt: TGTGCCAGCAGTGAAATCGCAGGGGAGAACACTGAAGCTTTCTTT
j_call: TRBJ1-2; clone_size: -; d_call: -; v_call: TRBV6-6; cdr3_aa: CASVQDYGYTF; cdr3_nt: TGTGCCAGCGTACAGGACTATGGCTACACCTTC
j_call: TRBJ2-2; clone_size: -; d_call: -; v_call: TRBV7-2; cdr3_aa: CASGPFGRNTGELFF; cdr3_nt: TGTGCCAGCGGGCCTTTTGGGCGGAACACCGGGGAGCTGTTTTTT
j_call: TRBJ2-1; clone_size: -; d_call: TRBD1; v_call: TRBV6-5; cdr3_aa: CASSYSRDRRNEQFF; cdr3_nt: TGTGCCAGCAGTTACTCAAGGGACAGGAGAAATGAGCAGTTCTTC
j_call: TRBJ2-7; clone_size: -; d_call: TRBD2; v_call: TRBV28; cdr3_aa: CASSLTSGGSYEQYF; cdr3_nt: TGTGCCAGCAGTTTGACTAGCGGGGGCTCCTACGAGCAGTACTTC
j_call: TRBJ2-7; clone_size: -; d_call: -; v_call: TRBV28; cdr3_aa: CASSFLGGNLYEQYF; cdr3_nt: TGTGCCAGCAGTTTCTTAGGCGGGAATCTCTACGAGCAGTACTTC
j_call: TRBJ2-7; clone_size: -; d_call: -; v_call: TRBV12-3/TRBV12-4; cdr3_aa: CASSPGTYEQYF; cdr3_nt: TGTGCCAGCAGTCCAGGGACCTACGAGCAGTACTTC
j_call: TRBJ1-1; clone_size: -; d_call: -; v_call: TRBV6-5; cdr3_aa: CASRDARGITEAFF; cdr3_nt: TGTGCCAGCAGGGACGCCCGGGGGATTACTGAAGCTTTCTTT
j_call: TRBJ1-1; clone_size: -; d_call: -; v_call: TRBV9; cdr3_aa: CASSTNHRGSEAFF; cdr3_nt: TGTGCCAGCAGCACAAATCATAGGGGCTCTGAAGCTTTCTTT
j_call: TRBJ1-2; clone_size: few; d_call: -; v_call: TRBV7-2; cdr3_aa: CASSLLGPLTGGYTF; cdr3_nt: TGTGCCAGCAGCCTCCTGGGTCCCCTAACGGGTGGCTACACCTTC
j_call: TRBJ1-1; clone_size: -; d_call: -; v_call: TRBV4-3; cdr3_aa: CASSQFRAGTLGTEAFF; cdr3_nt: TGCGCCAGCAGCCAATTCCGCGCTGGGACATTGGGCACTGAAGCTTTCTTT
j_call: TRBJ1-2; clone_size: -; d_call: TRBD1; v_call: TRBV3-1/TRBV3-2; cdr3_aa: CASSQVTGASWGYGYTF; cdr3_nt: TGTGCCAGCAGCCAAGTGACAGGGGCCTCCTGGGGCTATGGCTACACCTTC
j_call: TRBJ2-5; clone_size: -; d_call: TRBD1; v_call: TRBV19; cdr3_aa: CATKDRGLVGVQETQYF; cdr3_nt: TGTGCCACCAAGGACAGGGGGTTGGTAGGGGTCCAAGAGACCCAGTACTTC
j_call: TRBJ2-7; clone_size: -; d_call: -; v_call: TRBV2; cdr3_aa: CASSPQYEQYF; cdr3_nt: TGTGCCAGCAGTCCACAATACGAGCAGTACTTC
j_call: TRBJ1-4; clone_size: once; d_call: -; v_call: TRBV7-6; cdr3_aa: CASTHGEFATNEKLFF; cdr3_nt: TGTGCCAGCACCCATGGGGAGTTTGCAACTAATGAAAAACTGTTTTTT
j_call: TRBJ1-5; clone_size: -; d_call: -; v_call: TRBV6-5; cdr3_aa: CASSLLSAGPQHF; cdr3_nt: TGTGCCAGCAGTTTACTATCTGCCGGGCCCCAGCATTTT
j_call: TRBJ2-5; clone_size: once; d_call: -; v_call: TRBV2; cdr3_aa: CASSPMIVQETQYF; cdr3_nt: TGTGCCAGCAGTCCCATGATAGTACAAGAGACCCAGTACTTC
j_call: TRBJ1-5; clone_size: -; d_call: TRBD1; v_call: TRBV2; cdr3_aa: CASKPRLREGANQPQHF; cdr3_nt: TGTGCCAGCAAACCCCGACTTCGGGAGGGGGCCAATCAGCCCCAGCATTTT
j_call: TRBJ2-7; clone_size: few; d_call: TRBD1; v_call: TRBV24-1; cdr3_aa: CATVPKDRDGYEQYF; cdr3_nt: TGTGCCACCGTCCCTAAGGACAGGGACGGGTACGAGCAGTACTTC